This entry lists 5 T cell receptor beta chains sequenced from one sample in a study of cytomegalovirus exposure and HLA in healthy donors. The PCR ran on 60 Vbeta and 13 Jbeta primers. Sequencing used immunoSEQ multiplex PCR; TCRdb keeps in-frame clones, though not all of them. The sample contains 150,000 to 200,000 clones, roughly a tenth of which appear only once. Sequenced sample: PBMCs. These receptors all come from a woman aged 25 to 39 in good health and CMV-seropositive.

This clone was picked up a small number of times. The chain couples TRBV27 to TRBJ1-1, with D hard to call. Germline values: CDR1 MNHEY, CDR2 SMNVEV (reference sequence). V gave up 0 bases and J gave up 5 bases, with 13 bases separating them. The CDR3 runs to 15 residues. CDR3 bases: TGTGCCAGCAGTTTATCGAGAATGCGGGGAACTGAAGCTTTCTTT. Its protein product is CASSLSRMRGTEAFF.

The V and J genes are TRBV30 and TRBJ2-5; a possible D gene is TRBD2 (6 bases). The CDR3 length is 13 residues. The germline CDR1 and CDR2 sequences are GTSNPN and SVGIG (reference sequence). Trimming removed 7 bases from V and 4 bases from J, with 16 bases in between. The CDR3 coding sequence is TGTGCCTACACGGGAGCGGCACGAGAGACCCAGTACTTC. This translates into CAYTGAARETQYF.

This clone was recorded a few times. V usage is TRBV21-1 and J usage is TRBJ2-7; TRBD2, the D gene given by the table, was not confirmed from the DNA. TRBV21-1 is listed as a pseudogene. The CDR3 totals 16 residues. CDR3 loop: CASSKRTSGATYEQYF. CDR3 nucleotides: TGTGCCAGCAGCAAACGCACTAGCGGGGCGACCTACGAGCAGTACTTC.

This clone has more than one count but fewer than ten. The chain couples TRBV13 to TRBJ2-7, with D possibly matching TRBD1 (5 bases). This CDR3 region has 16 residues. Germline V gene sequence: CDR1 PRHDT, CDR2 FYEKMQ (reference sequence). V lost 5 bases, J lost 0 bases, and 17 bases lay in between. In DNA form, the CDR3 reads TGTGCCAGCAGCCCTTCAGGGCCTGACAACTCCTACGAGCAGTACTTC. Residues: CASSPSGPDNSYEQYF.

The gene calls are TRBV19 and TRBJ2-3, with 9 positions matching TRBD1. CDR3 length: 17 amino acids. The V and J ends lost 5 bases and 6 bases, in that order; junction bases with no gene match: 15. From germline, CDR1 is LNHDA and CDR2 SQIVND (reference sequence). In nucleotides, the CDR3 is TGTGCCAGTAGTTCCACTACCCGGGACAGGGAGGCGGATACGCAGTATTTT. Residues: CASSSTTRDREADTQYF. The full variable domain, completed using reference TRBV19 and TRBJ2-3, is DGGITQSPKYLFRKEGQNVTLSCEQNLNHDAMYWYRQDPGQGLRLIYYSQIVNDFQKGDIAEGYSVSREKKESFPLTVTSAQKNPTAFYLCASSSTTRDREADTQYFGPGTRLTVL.